This T cell receptor beta chain was obtained from a study of T-cell reconstitution after alpha-beta-depleted transplantation in children. Unique molecular identifiers were built into the TCRbeta library. TCRdb used MiXCR to reprocess the PCR reads, holding one entry per CDR3 protein. The table includes about 98,000 distinct CDR3 sequences, 6% detected once. This clonotype was observed a few times. The germline V gene has CDR1 KGHSH and CDR2 LQKENI. The CDR3 sequence is 14 residues long. The V and J ends lost 2 bases and 2 bases respectively, with 9 bases between them. The chain links TRBV18 to TRBJ1-2; D may be TRBD1 (5 bases). This TCR came from a female patient aged 2-9 years who had a stem cell transplant for Fanconi anemia, so the T cells may come from the graft donor. The source was PBMCs, mostly from graft donor cells, collected 60 days after TCRalphabeta/CD19-depleted stem cell transplant. The CDR3 DNA reads TGTGCCAGCTCACCAAAGGCAGGGAACTATGGCTACACCTTC. It encodes CASSPKAGNYGYTF.